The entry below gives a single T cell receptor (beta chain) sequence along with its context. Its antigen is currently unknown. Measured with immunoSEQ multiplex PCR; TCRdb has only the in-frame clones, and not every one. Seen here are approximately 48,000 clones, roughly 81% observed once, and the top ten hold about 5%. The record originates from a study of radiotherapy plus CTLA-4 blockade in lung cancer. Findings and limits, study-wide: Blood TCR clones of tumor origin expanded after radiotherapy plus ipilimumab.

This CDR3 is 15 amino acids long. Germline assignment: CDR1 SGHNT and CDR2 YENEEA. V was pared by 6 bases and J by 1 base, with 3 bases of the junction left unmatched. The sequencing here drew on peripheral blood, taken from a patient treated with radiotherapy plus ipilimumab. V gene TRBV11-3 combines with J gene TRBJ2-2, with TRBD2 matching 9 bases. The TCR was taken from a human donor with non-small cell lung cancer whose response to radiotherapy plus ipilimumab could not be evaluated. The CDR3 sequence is CASSPSGVNTGELFF. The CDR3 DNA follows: TGTGCCAGCAGTCCTAGCGGGGTGAACACCGGGGAGCTGTTTTTT.